These 15 T cell receptor beta chains originate from one sample sequenced in a study of cytomegalovirus exposure and HLA in healthy donors. Researchers ran the PCR with 60 Vbeta and 13 Jbeta primers. Sequencing was performed with immunoSEQ multiplex PCR; in TCRdb, only in-frame clones are kept and a portion is missing. The repertoire holds about 75,000 clones, with roughly 84% as singletons. The sequencing input was PBMCs. All receptors come from a man in his 70s in good health and CMV-seropositive.

V is TRBV12-2 and J is TRBJ2-1; the tabulated D call, TRBD1, remains unverified against the DNA. TRBV12-2 is noted as a pseudogene. The CDR3 is 17 residues long. The CDR3 DNA sequence: TGTGCAAGTCGCGCCGGACAGGGGGAAAGCTCCTACAATGAGCAGTTCTTC. Amino acid sequence: CASRAGQGESSYNEQFF.

This chain uses TRBV5-1 with TRBJ2-2; D is unresolved. V was pared by 2 bases and J by 5 bases, with 10 bases between. The CDR3 has 14 amino acids. Germline lookup yields CDR1 SGHRS and CDR2 YFSETQ. CDR3 sequence (DNA): TGCGCCAGCAGCTTTTTCGACGGGACCGGGGAGCTGTTTTTT. Translating it yields CASSFFDGTGELFF. Full variable domain (missing parts from reference TRBV5-1 and TRBJ2-2): KAGVTQTPRYLIKTRGQQVTLSCSPISGHRSVSWYQQTPGQGLQFLFEYFSETQRNKGNFPGRFSGRQFSNSRSEMNVSTLELGDSALYLCASSFFDGTGELFFGEGSRLTVL.

V and J are TRBV4-1 and TRBJ1-1; a weak D match, TRBD1 (5 bases). The V end was cut by 0 bases, the J end by 1 base, with 12 bases between. The CDR3 is made up of 16 amino acids. From germline, CDR1 is MGHRA and CDR2 YSYEKL. CDR3 bases: TGCGCCAGCAGCCAAGATACCAGGGTTGGGAACACTGAAGCTTTCTTT. Its protein product is CASSQDTRVGNTEAFF.

This clone occurred once. V and J are TRBV28 and TRBJ1-2; 8 bases match TRBD1. Trimming cost V 3 bases and J 2 bases; bases outside gene matches: 5. The length of the CDR3 is 15 residues. CDR1 is MDHEN and CDR2 is SYDVKM in the germline V gene. The CDR3 protein is CASSFSGQENYGYTF. The CDR3 DNA reads TGTGCCAGCAGTTTTTCGGGACAGGAGAACTATGGCTACACCTTC.

The rearrangement uses TRBV18 and TRBJ1-2, with 9 positions matching TRBD1. J lost 4 bases, V lost 3 bases, and 6 bases had no gene match. Germline V gene sequence: CDR1 KGHSH, CDR2 LQKENI. The CDR3 loop spans 15 amino acids. The DNA of the CDR3 is TGTGCCAGCTCACCGGGGACAGGGCAAACCTATGGCTACACCTTC. It specifies CASSPGTGQTYGYTF.

J is TRBJ2-7 and V is TRBV19, with D hard to call. Trimming took off 5 bases at V and 3 bases at J, with 5 bases between the two ends. The CDR3 is 11 amino acids. Looked up from germline, CDR1 is LNHDA and CDR2 is SQIVND (reference sequence). CDR3 amino acids: CASSASYEQYF. Here the CDR3 DNA reads TGTGCCAGTAGTGCTAGCTACGAGCAGTACTTC.

The rearrangement uses TRBV7-8 and TRBJ1-1; D perhaps matches TRBD1 (5 bases). V lost 2 bases and J 1 base, leaving 11 bases between the germline ends. Germline CDR1 reads SGHVS; CDR2 reads FQNEAQ. CDR3 size: 15 residues. CDR3 residues: CASSLLSGGNTEAFF. CDR3 in DNA: TGTGCCAGCAGCTTACTCAGCGGGGGGAACACTGAAGCTTTCTTT.

V and J are TRBV5-1 and TRBJ1-6; TRBD1 agrees at 8 bases. The germline gives CDR1 SGHRS, CDR2 YFSETQ. The length of the CDR3 is 14 residues. V shed 5 bases and J 9 bases; nucleotides not matched to a gene: 7. As DNA, the CDR3 is TGCGCCAGCAGAAGAGGACAGGGCGTTTCACCCCTCCACTTT. It specifies CASRRGQGVSPLHF.

The gene calls are TRBV27 and TRBJ2-1; tentative D call: TRBD2 (6 bases). The germline gives CDR1 MNHEY, CDR2 SMNVEV (reference sequence). The V end was cut by 7 bases, the J end by 6 bases, with 16 bases between. The CDR3 has 14 amino acids. In DNA, the CDR3 is TGTGCCAGCATCCCGGCCGGGAGAGGCAATGAGCAGTTCTTC. Its translation is CASIPAGRGNEQFF.

The rearrangement uses TRBV6-1 and TRBJ2-6; D perhaps matches TRBD2 (6 bases). Trimming removed 6 bases at V and 0 bases at J, with 6 bases between. The CDR3 extends over 14 amino acids. Germline lookup yields CDR1 MNHNS and CDR2 SASEGT. The CDR3 DNA reads as TGTGCCAGCAGGGAGGGCTCTGGGGCCAACGTCCTGACTTTC. Its translation is CASREGSGANVLTF.

In this sample, this clone turned up once. CDR3 DNA sequence: TGTGCCAGCAGTTTAGGCGGGACTAGGCGGGATGAGCAGTTCTTC. Translating it yields CASSLGGTRRDEQFF. The chain links TRBV28 to TRBJ2-1; 8 bases match TRBD2. The CDR3 is made up of 15 amino acids. Germline CDR1 reads MDHEN; CDR2 reads SYDVKM. V lost 2 bases, J lost 8 bases, and 8 bases stayed unmatched.

The rearrangement links TRBV7-6 to TRBJ2-3; tentative D call: TRBD2 (6 bases). CDR1 is SGHVS, CDR2 FNYEAQ, per germline. The ends were cut back, 6 bases at V and 2 bases at J, with 12 bases in the middle. The CDR3 is 14 amino acids. The CDR3 DNA reads as TGTGCCAGCAGTCGGGACTCGAACACAGATACGCAGTATTTT. It codes for CASSRDSNTDTQYF.

The rearrangement links TRBV19 to TRBJ2-2; 7 positions match TRBD2. Germline trimming cut 7 bases from V and 0 bases from J; bases unmatched to any gene: 8. Germline V gene sequence: CDR1 LNHDA, CDR2 SQIVND (reference sequence). The CDR3 is 16 amino acids. In DNA, the CDR3 is TGTGCCAGTATTCCCGAAGCGGGAACGAACACCGGGGAGCTGTTTTTT. It specifies CASIPEAGTNTGELFF.

J is TRBJ2-7 and V is TRBV5-4; 10 nucleotides agree with TRBD2. CDR3 length: 14 residues. The germline V gene has CDR1 SGHNT and CDR2 YYREEE (reference sequence). The V segment lost 5 bases and the J segment 7 bases; nucleotides outside the gene matches: 9. The CDR3 is CASRVSGGPREQYF. As DNA, the CDR3 is TGTGCCAGCAGGGTTAGCGGGGGGCCGAGGGAGCAGTACTTC.

This chain joins TRBV5-1 and TRBJ2-5, with 9 positions matching TRBD1. With V trimmed by 4 bases and J by 5 bases, 6 bases remained unmatched. The CDR3 contains 14 residues. Looked up from germline, CDR1 is SGHRS and CDR2 is YFSETQ. CDR3 sequence: CASSLYDRGETQYF. The DNA of the CDR3 is TGCGCCAGCAGCCTATATGACAGGGGGGAGACCCAGTACTTC.